This T cell receptor beta chain was recorded in a study of Graves' ophthalmopathy and Graves' hyperthyroidism. Study-wide results and limits: With just over 70% sensitivity and over 72% specificity, the model predicted ophthalmopathy progression.

The ends were cut back, 5 bases at V and 5 bases at J, with 12 bases in the middle. CDR3 size: 14 residues. Every ophthalmopathy donor presented moderate-to-severe activity, CAS ≥3, NOSPECS ≥4 and duration under 3 months. RNA transcripts were the template, and TCR beta CDR3 regions were amplified from them. The first round was an RT-PCR with HTBI primers, and the second round was a multiplex PCR. TCRdb called the multiplex PCR reads again in MiXCR, with one record for every CDR3 protein. The table shows about 660,000 distinct CDR3 sequences, with over 40% occurring only once. Comments on this clonotype: What it binds is unknown.

The sequenced sample consisted of peripheral blood. The chain carries TRBV12-3 or TRBV12-4 and TRBJ2-2; possible D gene TRBD2, 6 bases. This sequence was found in an adult man with Graves' ophthalmopathy. CDR3 nucleotides: TGTGCCAGCAGTGGCGGGGAGCGGACCGGGGAGCTGTTTTTT. Protein: CASSGGERTGELFF.